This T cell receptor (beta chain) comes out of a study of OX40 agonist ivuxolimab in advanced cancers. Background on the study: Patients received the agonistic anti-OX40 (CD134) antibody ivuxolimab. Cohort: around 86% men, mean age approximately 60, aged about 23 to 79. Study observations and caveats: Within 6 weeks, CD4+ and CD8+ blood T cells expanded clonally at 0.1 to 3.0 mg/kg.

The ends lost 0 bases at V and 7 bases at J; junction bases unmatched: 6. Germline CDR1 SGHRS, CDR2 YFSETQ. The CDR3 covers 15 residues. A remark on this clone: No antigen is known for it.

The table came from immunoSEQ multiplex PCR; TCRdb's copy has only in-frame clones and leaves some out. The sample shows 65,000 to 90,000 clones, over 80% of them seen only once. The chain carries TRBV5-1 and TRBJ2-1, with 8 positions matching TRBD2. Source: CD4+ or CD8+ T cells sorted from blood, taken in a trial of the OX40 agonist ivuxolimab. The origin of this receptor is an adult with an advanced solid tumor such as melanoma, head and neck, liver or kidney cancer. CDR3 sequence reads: CASSLVGGAANEQFF. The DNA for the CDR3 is TGCGCCAGCAGCTTGGTCGGGGGGGCCGCTAATGAGCAGTTCTTC.